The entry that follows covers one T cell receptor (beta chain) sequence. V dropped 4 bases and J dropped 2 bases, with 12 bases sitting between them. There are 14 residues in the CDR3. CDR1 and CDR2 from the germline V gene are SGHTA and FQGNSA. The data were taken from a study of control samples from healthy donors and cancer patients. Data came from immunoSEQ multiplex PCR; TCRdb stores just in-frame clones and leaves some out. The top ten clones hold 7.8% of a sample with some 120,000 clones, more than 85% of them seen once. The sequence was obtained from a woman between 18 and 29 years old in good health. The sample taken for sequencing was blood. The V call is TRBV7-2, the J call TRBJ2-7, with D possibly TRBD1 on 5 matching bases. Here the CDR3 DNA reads TGTGCCAGCAGCTCACAGGTCGGCGCCTACGAGCAGTACTTC. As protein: CASSSQVGAYEQYF.